These 27 T cell receptor beta chains were all obtained from the same sample, sequenced in a study of blood T cell repertoires in COVID-19. Clones were read by immunoSEQ multiplex PCR, and TCRdb kept only the in-frame ones, dropping some. The data show roughly 440,000 clones, approximately 88% seen once. Sequencing was performed on peripheral blood. These receptors originate from a woman aged 50 to 60 with COVID-19, enrolled during active disease.

The rearrangement joins TRBV19 to TRBJ2-3, with D possibly being TRBD1 (5 bases). The V end was cut by 1 base, the J end by 4 bases, with 12 bases between. The CDR3 loop spans 15 amino acids. In germline, CDR1 is LNHDA, CDR2 SQIVND (reference sequence). CDR3 bases: TGTGCCAGTAGTATAGCCTCCAGCAGGGCAGATACGCAGTATTTT. Protein sequence: CASSIASSRADTQYF.

The chain couples TRBV9 to TRBJ2-2; a weak D match, TRBD1 (5 bases). The CDR3 is 16 amino acids. CDR1 is SGDLS and CDR2 is YYNGEE in the germline V gene. V was pared by 0 bases and J by 4 bases, with 13 bases between. The CDR3 protein is CASSVVGGQGTGELFF. The CDR3 nucleotides are TGTGCCAGCAGCGTAGTAGGTGGGCAGGGCACCGGGGAGCTGTTTTTT. The whole variable domain, remainder taken from reference TRBV9 and TRBJ2-2, is DSGVTQTPKHLITATGQRVTLRCSPRSGDLSVYWYQQSLDQGLQFLIQYYNGEERAKGNILERFSAQQFPDLHSELNLSSLELGDSALYFCASSVVGGQGTGELFFGEGSRLTVL.

This clone was seen a few times. The CDR3 loop reads CASSPGGAHSPLHF. CDR3 DNA sequence: TGTGCCAGCAGTCCCGGGGGGGCACATTCACCCCTCCACTTT. The gene calls are TRBV7-3 and TRBJ1-6, with D possibly TRBD1 on 6 matching bases. The germline CDR1 and CDR2 sequences are SGHTA and FQGTGA. This CDR3 has 14 residues. V gave up 6 bases and J gave up 8 bases, with 14 bases separating them.

This clone was seen just once. The chain is built from TRBV3-1 (or the pseudogene TRBV3-2) and TRBJ2-5; 8 nucleotides agree with TRBD2. This CDR3 comprises 15 residues. Unmatched junction bases numbered 7, after V lost 5 bases and J lost 2 bases. Per the germline V gene, CDR1 is LGHDT and CDR2 is YNNKEL (reference sequence). CDR3 sequence: CASSFGGGRQETQYF. CDR3 in DNA: TGTGCCAGCAGCTTCGGCGGGGGGAGGCAAGAGACCCAGTACTTC.

This chain joins TRBV6-5 and TRBJ1-1; 7 bases match TRBD1. V gave up 7 bases and J gave up 0 bases; unmatched junction bases: 2. Germline lookup yields CDR1 MNHEY and CDR2 SVGAGI. This CDR3 comprises 13 residues. CDR3 protein: CASTGQMNTEAFF. CDR3 coding DNA: TGTGCCAGCACGGGACAGATGAACACTGAAGCTTTCTTT.

This clone was detected once. The V and J genes are TRBV30 and TRBJ1-1; maybe TRBD1 (6 bases). Germline-derived CDR1 and CDR2 are GTSNPN and SVGIG (reference sequence). The CDR3 is 12 amino acids. V was clipped by 4 bases and J by 8 bases, with 14 bases between them. CDR3 residues: CAWTRGGQEAFF. The CDR3 bases are TGTGCCTGGACCCGGGGGGGGCAAGAAGCTTTCTTT.

The chain combines TRBV11-2 with TRBJ1-2; TRBD1 aligns across 9 bases. This CDR3 is built from 15 residues. J gave up 8 bases and V 0 bases, and 7 bases lay outside the gene matches. Germline values: CDR1 SGHAT, CDR2 FQNNGV. The CDR3 coding sequence is TGTGCCAGCAGCTTAGATTCGAGGACAGGGGACGGCTACACCTTC. Amino acid sequence: CASSLDSRTGDGYTF.

This sequence joins TRBV27 and TRBJ1-1, with D maybe TRBD1 (6 bases). The CDR3 has 18 amino acids. Trimming took 5 bases from V and 1 from J, leaving 23 bases between them. Germline CDR1 and CDR2: MNHEY and SMNVEV (reference sequence). The CDR3, as DNA: TGTGCCAGCAGTCGACTCCAAGCAGGCCTGACAGGGAACACTGAAGCTTTCTTT. This sequence encodes CASSRLQAGLTGNTEAFF.

The rearrangement uses TRBV19 and TRBJ1-2; no reliable D call. The CDR3 is 13 residues long. The V gene lost 0 bases and the J gene lost 4 bases, with 6 bases spanning the gap. Germline-derived CDR1 and CDR2 are LNHDA and SQIVND (reference sequence). CDR3 coding DNA: TGTGCCAGTAGTATAGAGGCGGCCTATGGCTACACCTTC. It is translated as CASSIEAAYGYTF.

This clone was recorded a few times. This sequence joins TRBV28 and TRBJ1-5, with 7 bases lining up with TRBD1. With 5 bases clipped from V and 7 bases from J, the junction kept 8 bases outside the gene matches. Germline V CDR1 and CDR2: MDHEN, SYDVKM. This CDR3 region has 14 residues. The CDR3 region is CASSPDRESQPQHF. Here the CDR3 DNA reads TGTGCCAGCAGTCCTGACAGGGAATCCCAGCCCCAGCATTTT.

This clone was detected only a few times. The chain uses TRBV5-1 and TRBJ1-3; D unresolved. Deletions cut 0 bases from V and 4 bases from J, with 14 bases between. Germline CDR1 and CDR2: SGHRS and YFSETQ. CDR3 length equals 16 residues. CDR3 sequence: CASSLAGRLAGNTIYF. CDR3 in DNA: TGCGCCAGCAGCTTGGCCGGAAGGTTAGCAGGAAACACCATATATTTT.

This sequence joins TRBV19 and TRBJ1-5, with TRBD1 identical over 9 bases. The CDR3 runs to 17 residues. With V trimmed by 8 bases and J by 4 bases, 15 bases remained unmatched. The V gene's germline CDR1 is LNHDA and CDR2 SQIVND (reference sequence). For the CDR3, the DNA is TGTGCCAGTCGGACAGGGGCCACCGTCCCCATGAATCAGCCCCAGCATTTT. This sequence encodes CASRTGATVPMNQPQHF. Complete variable domain (other parts from reference TRBV19 and TRBJ1-5): DGGITQSPKYLFRKEGQNVTLSCEQNLNHDAMYWYRQDPGQGLRLIYYSQIVNDFQKGDIAEGYSVSREKKESFPLTVTSAQKNPTAFYLCASRTGATVPMNQPQHFGDGTRLSIL.

In this sample, this clone turned up a few times. V usage is TRBV4-1 and J usage is TRBJ1-3, with a tentative D call TRBD1 (6 bases). Germline assignment: CDR1 MGHRA and CDR2 YSYEKL. CDR3 length: 13 amino acids. V lost 4 bases and J lost 8, with 12 bases in between. The CDR3 sequence is CASSPWEGDTIYF. CDR3 bases: TGCGCCAGCAGCCCTTGGGAGGGGGACACCATATATTTT.

The rearrangement joins TRBV5-1 to TRBJ2-7, with 8 bases that match TRBD1. The length of the CDR3 is 15 residues. CDR1 and CDR2 from the germline V gene are SGHRS and YFSETQ. V dropped 2 bases and J dropped 6; count of bases not matched to a gene: 10. CDR3: CASSFARDRNSEQYF. The CDR3 bases are TGCGCCAGCAGCTTTGCTCGGGACAGGAACTCCGAGCAGTACTTC.

This sequence joins TRBV11-2 and TRBJ2-7; 7 bases fit TRBD1. V lost 6 bases and J lost 0; bases outside the gene matches: 17. Germline CDR1 reads SGHAT; CDR2 reads FQNNGV. This CDR3 has 18 amino acids. CDR3 in amino acids: CASSLRGPGQSTSYEQYF. The CDR3 region has the DNA TGTGCCAGCAGTCTTAGGGGTCCGGGACAGTCGACCTCCTACGAGCAGTACTTC.

The chain is built from TRBV30 and TRBJ1-2, with D possibly being TRBD1 (6 bases). The CDR3 contains 13 residues. V was cut by 3 bases and J by 4 bases, with 12 bases left in between. Germline V gene lookup returns CDR1 GTSNPN and CDR2 SVGIG (reference sequence). The CDR3: CAWREQGGYGYTF. The DNA for the CDR3 is TGTGCCTGGAGGGAACAGGGCGGCTATGGCTACACCTTC.

This clone has just a few counts. J is TRBJ1-1 and V is TRBV27, with D tentatively TRBD1 (5 bases). The CDR3 is made up of 13 amino acids. Trimming removed 5 bases at V and 7 bases at J, with 14 bases between. CDR1 and CDR2 from the germline V gene are MNHEY and SMNVEV (reference sequence). CDR3 residues: CASSAPGAIEAFF. CDR3 in DNA: TGTGCCAGCAGTGCTCCTGGGGCTATTGAAGCTTTCTTT.

This clone was observed a few times. This sequence joins TRBV5-5 and TRBJ2-7; TRBD1 matches at 7 bases. CDR1 and CDR2 (germline): SGHKS, YYEKEE (reference sequence). The J segment lost 4 bases and the V segment lost 3 bases, leaving 7 bases of the junction unmatched. There are 14 residues in the CDR3. The CDR3 DNA is TGTGCCAGCAGCTCGGGGACAGCTTCTTACGAGCAGTACTTC. It yields the protein CASSSGTASYEQYF.

This clone came up once. This chain links TRBV6-1 with TRBJ1-5; the match to TRBD1 covers 7 bases. The CDR3 sequence is 15 residues long. The junction had 5 bases not matched to a gene; V was cut back by 0 bases and J by 6 bases. Germline CDR1 is MNHNS and CDR2 is SASEGT. The CDR3 DNA sequence: TGTGCCAGCAGTGAAGCCGAGGGGGCATCTCAGCCCCAGCATTTT. It translates to CASSEAEGASQPQHF.

The table lists this clone with a count of one. This chain connects TRBV7-9 to TRBJ2-5, with D possibly TRBD1 on 7 matching bases. The CDR3 is 17 amino acids. V was clipped by 6 bases and J by 0 bases, with 20 bases between them. The germline CDR1 and CDR2 sequences are SEHNR and FQNEAQ (reference sequence). CDR3 in DNA: TGTGCCAGCAGTTTTAAAGGGGGCGGGGAGTACCAAGAGACCCAGTACTTC. Encoded protein: CASSFKGGGEYQETQYF. Complete variable domain (other parts from reference TRBV7-9 and TRBJ2-5): DTGVSQNPRHKITKRGQNVTFRCDPISEHNRLYWYRQTLGQGPEFLTYFQNEAQLEKSRLLSDRFSAERPKGSFSTLEIQRTEQGDSAMYLCASSFKGGGEYQETQYFGPGTRLLVL.

The chain joins TRBV2 to TRBJ2-5, with D unclear. The CDR3 length is 13 residues. The V gene's germline CDR1 is SNHLY and CDR2 FYNNEI. Trimming cost V 6 bases and J 3 bases, with 11 bases left between them. In DNA form, the CDR3 reads TGTGCCAGCAGCCACAATATGGAAGAGACCCAGTACTTC. Translating gives CASSHNMEETQYF.

The rearrangement joins TRBV19 to TRBJ2-1, with 10 bases that match TRBD2. CDR3 size: 17 residues. V lost 7 bases to trimming and J lost 11 bases; unmatched junction nucleotides: 20. Germline V CDR1 and CDR2: LNHDA, SQIVND (reference sequence). The CDR3 bases are TGTGCCAGTACCTCTGACATAAATAGCGGGGGGACCCCACAGCAGTTCTTC. Protein: CASTSDINSGGTPQQFF.

The rearrangement joins TRBV19 to TRBJ1-5; perhaps TRBD1 as D (6 bases). Germline V gene data show CDR1 as LNHDA and CDR2 as SQIVND (reference sequence). Deletions cut 6 bases from V and 7 bases from J, with 13 bases between. The CDR3 totals 13 residues. CDR3 region: CASRRDNLQPQHF. In nucleotides, the CDR3 is TGTGCCAGTAGAAGGGACAACCTCCAGCCCCAGCATTTT.

The chain couples TRBV5-1 to TRBJ2-7, with 16 bases aligning to TRBD2. Trimming at V came to 5 bases and at J to 2 bases, leaving 7 bases not matched to a gene. Germline V gene data show CDR1 as SGHRS and CDR2 as YFSETQ. This CDR3 comprises 17 residues. The CDR3 bases are TGCGCCAGCAGTCCGGGACTAGCGGGGGGGCCGACCTACGAGCAGTACTTC. Amino acids: CASSPGLAGGPTYEQYF. Looking up the rest from reference TRBV5-1 and TRBJ2-7 gives the full variable domain: KAGVTQTPRYLIKTRGQQVTLSCSPISGHRSVSWYQQTPGQGLQFLFEYFSETQRNKGNFPGRFSGRQFSNSRSEMNVSTLELGDSALYLCASSPGLAGGPTYEQYFGPGTRLTVT.

The V call is TRBV19, the J call TRBJ2-3; possible D gene TRBD2, 7 bases. Germline loops: CDR1 LNHDA, CDR2 SQIVND (reference sequence). V lost 3 bases to trimming and J lost 2 bases, with 15 bases between them. CDR3 length: 16 residues. This CDR3 reads CASSIVVGGATDTQYF. Written as DNA, the CDR3 is TGTGCCAGTAGTATCGTCGTGGGGGGGGCCACAGATACGCAGTATTTT.

This chain links TRBV7-9 with TRBJ2-5; maybe TRBD2 (5 bases). The CDR3 totals 14 residues. V was pared by 2 bases and J by 4 bases, with 11 bases between. CDR1 and CDR2 from the germline V gene are SEHNR and FQNEAQ (reference sequence). CDR3 sequence (DNA): TGTGCCAGCAGCTTACAGTACGGGGTAGAGACCCAGTACTTC. This sequence encodes CASSLQYGVETQYF.

The gene calls are TRBV12-3 or TRBV12-4 and TRBJ2-7; 7 bases align to TRBD2. Trimming took 7 bases from V and 2 from J; bases not matched to a gene: 5. CDR3 size: 13 residues. Here the CDR3 reads CASTWGGPYEQYF. The CDR3 DNA follows: TGTGCCAGCACCTGGGGGGGTCCCTACGAGCAGTACTTC.